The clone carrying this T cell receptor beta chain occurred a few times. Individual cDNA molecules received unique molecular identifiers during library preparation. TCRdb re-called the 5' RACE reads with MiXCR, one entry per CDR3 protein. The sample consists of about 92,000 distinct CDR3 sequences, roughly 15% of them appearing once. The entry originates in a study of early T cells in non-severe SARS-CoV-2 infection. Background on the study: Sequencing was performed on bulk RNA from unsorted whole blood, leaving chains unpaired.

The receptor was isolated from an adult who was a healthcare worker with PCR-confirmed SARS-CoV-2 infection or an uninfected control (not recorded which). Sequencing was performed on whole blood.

CDR3 protein: CASSPTPPQGATGYTF. CDR3 in DNA: TGTGCCAGCAGCCCGACACCGCCACAGGGGGCAACTGGCTACACCTTC. The chain uses TRBV7-2 and TRBJ1-2, with 9 bases fitting TRBD1. Germline V CDR1 and CDR2: SGHTA, FQGNSA. The V and J ends lost 5 bases and 7 bases, in that order; junction bases with no gene match: 14. This CDR3 has 16 residues.